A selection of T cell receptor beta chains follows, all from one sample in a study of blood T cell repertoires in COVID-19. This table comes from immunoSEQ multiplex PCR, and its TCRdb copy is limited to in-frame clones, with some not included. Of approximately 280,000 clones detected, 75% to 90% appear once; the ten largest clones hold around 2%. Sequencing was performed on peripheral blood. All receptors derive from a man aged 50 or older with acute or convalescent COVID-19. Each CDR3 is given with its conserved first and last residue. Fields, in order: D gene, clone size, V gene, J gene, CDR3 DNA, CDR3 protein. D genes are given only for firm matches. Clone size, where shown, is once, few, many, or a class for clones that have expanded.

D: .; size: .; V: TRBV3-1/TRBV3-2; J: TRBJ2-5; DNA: TGTGCCAGCAGATCCGGAGGGGCGCGGGGTCGAGAGACCCAGTACTTC; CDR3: CASRSGGARGRETQYF
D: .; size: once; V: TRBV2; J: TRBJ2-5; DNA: TGTGCCAGCAAAACAGACAACCAAGAGACCCAGTACTTC; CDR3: CASKTDNQETQYF
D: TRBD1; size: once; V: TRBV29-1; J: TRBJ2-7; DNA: TGCAGCGCAAGTACAGGGGGCTACGAGCAGTACTTC; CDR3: CSASTGGYEQYF
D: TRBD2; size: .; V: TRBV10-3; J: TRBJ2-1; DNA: TGTGCCATCAGTGAAGGGCTAGCGGGCGCCTACAATGAGCAGTTCTTC; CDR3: CAISEGLAGAYNEQFF
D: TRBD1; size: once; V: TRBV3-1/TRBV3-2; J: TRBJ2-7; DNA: TGTGCCAGCAGCCAAGGGAGGACAGGCTCCTACGAGCAGTACTTC; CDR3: CASSQGRTGSYEQYF
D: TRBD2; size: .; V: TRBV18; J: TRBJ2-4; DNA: TGTGCCAGCTCACCACCAGTGTTAGCGGGGGCCTTCCCCGTAAACATTCAGTACTTC; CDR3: CASSPPVLAGAFPVNIQYF
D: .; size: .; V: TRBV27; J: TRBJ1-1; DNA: TGTGCCAGCAGTTTATTGGGGCCCTACACTGAAGCTTTCTTT; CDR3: CASSLLGPYTEAFF
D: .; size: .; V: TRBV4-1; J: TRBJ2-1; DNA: TGCGCCAGCAGCCAAGTCGGGGGGCCCGGTGAGCAGTTCTTC; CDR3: CASSQVGGPGEQFF
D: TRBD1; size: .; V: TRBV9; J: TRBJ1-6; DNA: TGTGCCAGCAGCGTAAGGGACAGCCCTTATAATTCACCCCTCCACTTT; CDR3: CASSVRDSPYNSPLHF
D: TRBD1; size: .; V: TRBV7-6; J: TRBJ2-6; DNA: TGTGCCAGCAGCTTAGCCCCCCAGGGGGCGTCAAACGTCCTGACTTTC; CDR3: CASSLAPQGASNVLTF
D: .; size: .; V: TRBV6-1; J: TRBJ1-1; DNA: TGTGCCAGCAGTGAGTCGGGCAGGGGCACTGAAGCTTTCTTT; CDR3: CASSESGRGTEAFF
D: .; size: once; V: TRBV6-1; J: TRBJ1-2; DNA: TGTGCCAGCAGTGACGTGGGGGCGGGTTTTGGGGGACTACGCTACACCTTC; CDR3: CASSDVGAGFGGLRYTF
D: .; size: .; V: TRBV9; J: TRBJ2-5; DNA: TGTGCCAGCAGCCCGACGGCCGGGATTGGAGAGACCCAGTACTTC; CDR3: CASSPTAGIGETQYF
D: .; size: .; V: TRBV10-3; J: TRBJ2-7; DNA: TGTGCCATCAAGGGCAGGGATGGGTACGAGCAGTACTTC; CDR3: CAIKGRDGYEQYF
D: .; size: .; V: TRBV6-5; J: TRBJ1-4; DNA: TGTGCCAGCAGTTTCGGGACACGGAGGGAAAAACTGTTTTTT; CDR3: CASSFGTRREKLFF
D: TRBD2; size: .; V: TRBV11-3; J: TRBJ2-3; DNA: TGTGCCAGCAGCCTCAGCGGGGCTAGCGGCTCGTTGGATACGCAGTATTTT; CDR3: CASSLSGASGSLDTQYF
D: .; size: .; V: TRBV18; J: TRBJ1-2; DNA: TGTGCCAGCTCCCCCAGATATGGCTACACCTTC; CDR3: CASSPRYGYTF
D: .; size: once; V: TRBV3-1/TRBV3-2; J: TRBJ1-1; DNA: TGTGCCAGCAGCCAAGTCAGGGGAGACACTGAAGCTTTCTTT; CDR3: CASSQVRGDTEAFF
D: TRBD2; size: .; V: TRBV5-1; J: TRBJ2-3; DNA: TGCGCCAGCAGCTCGGGACTAGCGGGGGGGCCAGATACGCAGTATTTT; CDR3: CASSSGLAGGPDTQYF
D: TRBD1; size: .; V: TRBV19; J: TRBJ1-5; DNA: TGTGCCAGTAGTCCGGGACAGGGGCCCTTTCAGCCCCAGCATTTT; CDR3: CASSPGQGPFQPQHF
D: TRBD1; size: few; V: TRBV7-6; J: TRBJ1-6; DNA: TGTGCCAGCAGCTCAGACAGGGAGGCGCCCCTCCACTTT; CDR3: CASSSDREAPLHF
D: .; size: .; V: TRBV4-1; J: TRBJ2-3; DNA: TGCGCCAGCAGCCAATTATGGGAGACTAGCACAGATACGCAGTATTTT; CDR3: CASSQLWETSTDTQYF
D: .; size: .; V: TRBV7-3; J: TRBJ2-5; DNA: TGTGCCAGCAGCCGCGGGACTGCAACTGGGGAGACCCAGTACTTC; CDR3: CASSRGTATGETQYF
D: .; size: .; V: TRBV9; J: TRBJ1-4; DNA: TGTGCCAGCAGCCAAGGGGCCTTTCGAGAAAAACTGTTTTTT; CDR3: CASSQGAFREKLFF
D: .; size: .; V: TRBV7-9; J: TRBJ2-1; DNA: TGTGCCAGCAGCTTACGGTTCGACACGTACAATGAGCAGTTCTTC; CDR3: CASSLRFDTYNEQFF
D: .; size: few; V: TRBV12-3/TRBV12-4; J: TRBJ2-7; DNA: TGTGCCAGCAGTGAAACAGGGAACGAGCAGTACTTC; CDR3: CASSETGNEQYF
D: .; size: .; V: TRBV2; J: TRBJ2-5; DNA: TGTGCCAGCAGCTTTCTCACTACCCAAGAGACCCAGTACTTC; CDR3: CASSFLTTQETQYF
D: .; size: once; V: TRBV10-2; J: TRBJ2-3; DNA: TGCGCCAGCATGGACACAGCTAGCACAGATACGCAGTATTTT; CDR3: CASMDTASTDTQYF
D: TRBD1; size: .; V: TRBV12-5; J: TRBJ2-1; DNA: TGTGCTAGTGGCAGGGGACAGCCCTCCTACAATGAGCAGTTCTTC; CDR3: CASGRGQPSYNEQFF
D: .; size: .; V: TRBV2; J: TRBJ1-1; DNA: TGTGCCAGCACCTTTGTGGCTAGGGGGACTGAAGCTTTCTTT; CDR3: CASTFVARGTEAFF
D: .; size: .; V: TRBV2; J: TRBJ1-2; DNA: TGTGCCCCGGTTTTACGGGGGGCTCATGGCTACACCTTC; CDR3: CAPVLRGAHGYTF
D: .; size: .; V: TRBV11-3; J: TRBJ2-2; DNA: TGTGCCAGCAGCTCCGGGACACCGCGCACCGGGGAGCTGTTTTTT; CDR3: CASSSGTPRTGELFF
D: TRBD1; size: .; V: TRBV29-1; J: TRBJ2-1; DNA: TGCAGCACCAACTCAGGGGGTAATGAGCAGTTCTTC; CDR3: CSTNSGGNEQFF
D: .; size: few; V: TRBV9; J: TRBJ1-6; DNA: TGTGCCAGCAGCGTTGACAGCTCCTATAATTCACCCCTCCACTTT; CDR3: CASSVDSSYNSPLHF
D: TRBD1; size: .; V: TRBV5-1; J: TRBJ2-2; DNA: TGCGCCAGCACTCGCCGGCCGGGACAGTCAGACACCGGGGAGCTGTTTTTT; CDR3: CASTRRPGQSDTGELFF
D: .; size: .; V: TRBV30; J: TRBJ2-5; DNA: TGTGCCTGGAGTGACCCCCACAGGGAAAGGGAGACCCAGTACTTC; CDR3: CAWSDPHRERETQYF
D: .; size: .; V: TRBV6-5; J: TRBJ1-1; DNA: TGTGCCAGCAGTTACTCCCCTGTGTTCGGGTCCGAAGCTTTCTTT; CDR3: CASSYSPVFGSEAFF
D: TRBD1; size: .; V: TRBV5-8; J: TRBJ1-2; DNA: TGTGCCAGCAGATCCAGGACAGGGGGAACAACCTACACCTTC; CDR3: CASRSRTGGTTYTF
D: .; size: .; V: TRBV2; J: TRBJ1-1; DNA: TGTGCCAGCATGGGGGGAGTTTCCGAAGCTTTCTTT; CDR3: CASMGGVSEAFF
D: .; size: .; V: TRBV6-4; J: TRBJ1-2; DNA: TGTGCCAGCAGTCCGACTCCCCAAAACTATGGCTACACCTTC; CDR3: CASSPTPQNYGYTF
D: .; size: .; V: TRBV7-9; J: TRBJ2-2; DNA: TGTGCCAGCAGCCCCGTTCAGGTTAACACCGGGGAGCTGTTTTTT; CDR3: CASSPVQVNTGELFF
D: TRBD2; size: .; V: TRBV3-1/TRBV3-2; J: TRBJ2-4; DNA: TGTGCCAGCAGCCCCGGGGGGGCCCTCATTCAGTACTTC; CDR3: CASSPGGALIQYF
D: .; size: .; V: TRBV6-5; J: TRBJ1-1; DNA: TGTGCCTGTAACAGCGGAGGGAACACTGAAGCTTTCTTT; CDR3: CACNSGGNTEAFF
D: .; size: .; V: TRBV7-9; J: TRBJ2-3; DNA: TGTGCCAGCAGCTTCTCCAGGGTTAGCACAGATACGCAGTATTTT; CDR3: CASSFSRVSTDTQYF
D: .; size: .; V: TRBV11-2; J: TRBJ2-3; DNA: TGTGCCAGCAGCTTAATGGGGGGGCCCACAGATACGCAGTATTTT; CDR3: CASSLMGGPTDTQYF
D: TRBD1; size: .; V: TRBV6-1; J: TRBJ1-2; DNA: TGTGCCAGCAGTGAGAAGGGACAGGGGGCGCGGGGATTTGGCTACACCTTC; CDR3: CASSEKGQGARGFGYTF
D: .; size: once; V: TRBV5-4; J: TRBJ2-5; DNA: TGTGCCAGCAATCGACGGGGCCAAGAGACCCAGTACTTC; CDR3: CASNRRGQETQYF
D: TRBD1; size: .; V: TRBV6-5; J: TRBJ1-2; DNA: TGTGCCAGCAGTTACTCCCGGGACAGGGGTGGCTATGGCTACACCTTC; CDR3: CASSYSRDRGGYGYTF
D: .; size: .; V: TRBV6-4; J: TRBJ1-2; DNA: TGTGCCAGCAGTGAGAAGGGCAGGGGCTATGGCTACACCTTC; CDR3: CASSEKGRGYGYTF
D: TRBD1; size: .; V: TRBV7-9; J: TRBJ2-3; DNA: TGTGCCAGCAGCTCTCAAGGACAGGGTTCGGCAGATACGCAGTATTTT; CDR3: CASSSQGQGSADTQYF
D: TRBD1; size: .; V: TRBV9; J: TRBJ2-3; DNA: TGTGCCAGCAGCCCGGGACAGATCACAGATACGCAGTATTTT; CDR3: CASSPGQITDTQYF
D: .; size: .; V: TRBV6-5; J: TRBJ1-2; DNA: TGTGCCAGCAGTTACTCGGGCAGCACTAACTATGGCTACACCTTC; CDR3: CASSYSGSTNYGYTF
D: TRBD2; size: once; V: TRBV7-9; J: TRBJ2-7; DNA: TGTGCCAGCAGTCCCGGGCGGGGGAGACGGCAGTACTTC; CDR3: CASSPGRGRRQYF